These T cell receptor beta chains were read from a single sample in a study of blood T cell repertoires in COVID-19. Clones were sequenced by immunoSEQ multiplex PCR, and TCRdb holds only the in-frame ones, with some missing. This table holds roughly 300,000 clones, about 86% found once. Sample: peripheral blood. The receptors were sampled from a woman aged 60-70 years with active or convalescent COVID-19. The CDR3 runs from the conserved cysteine through the conserved F or W. Fields, in order: V gene, D gene, J gene, clone size, CDR3 DNA, CDR3 protein. The D gene is left open where the match is weak. Size tells how often a clone was seen (once, few, many) or the class of an expanded clone, and some rows leave it out.

TRBV5-1	.	TRBJ2-6	few	TGCGCCAGCAGCTTGGACGGGGTGGGGGCCAACGTCCTGACTTTC	CASSLDGVGANVLTF
TRBV7-3	TRBD2	TRBJ2-6	.	TGTGCCAGCAGCCCGCGGGGGAGGCAGAGCTCTGGGGCCAACGTCCTGACTTTC	CASSPRGRQSSGANVLTF
TRBV4-2	TRBD1	TRBJ1-5	.	TGTGCCAGCAGCCAAGACAGGGGGAGCAATCAGCCCCAGCATTTT	CASSQDRGSNQPQHF
TRBV10-3	TRBD1	TRBJ2-7	few	TGTGCCATCAGTGAGTCGAGGGCGGACAGGTCCTACGAGCAGTACTTC	CAISESRADRSYEQYF
TRBV5-1	.	TRBJ1-5	.	TGCGCCAGCAGTCTGGAGGGCAACGAGCCCCAGCATTTT	CASSLEGNEPQHF
TRBV11-3	TRBD2	TRBJ2-1	.	TGTGCCAGCAGCTTGGGACTAGCGGGGACCCTCAATGAGCAGTTCTTC	CASSLGLAGTLNEQFF
TRBV5-5	TRBD1	TRBJ1-2	.	TGTGCCAGCAGCCGCCAGTCCGGACAGGGAAAGGATGGCTACACCTTC	CASSRQSGQGKDGYTF
TRBV6-4	.	TRBJ2-1	.	TGTGCCAGCAGTGACCCGGAGGAGGGGAATGAGCAGTTCTTC	CASSDPEEGNEQFF
TRBV2	TRBD1	TRBJ1-2	once	TGTGCCAGCAGTGGGGACAGCTATGGCTACACCTTC	CASSGDSYGYTF
TRBV5-5	.	TRBJ2-7	.	TGTGCCAGCAGCTCTCGAACTTCCTCCTACGAGCAGTACTTC	CASSSRTSSYEQYF
TRBV20-1	.	TRBJ2-1	.	TGCAGTGCCGGCCAGGGTAATGAGCAGTTCTTC	CSAGQGNEQFF
TRBV3-1/TRBV3-2	TRBD2	TRBJ2-1	once	TGTGCCAGCAGCCAAAAGGGACTAGCTTACAATGAGCAGTTCTTC	CASSQKGLAYNEQFF
TRBV7-9	.	TRBJ2-7	.	TGTGCCAGCAGCGTGGCCAACTACGAGCAGTACTTC	CASSVANYEQYF
TRBV7-9	.	TRBJ2-3	.	TGTGCCAGCAGCTTAGTCGCGAGCACAGATACGCAGTATTTT	CASSLVASTDTQYF
TRBV2	.	TRBJ2-3	.	TGTGCCAGCAGTGGACTCACAGATACGCAGTATTTT	CASSGLTDTQYF
TRBV9	.	TRBJ1-3	.	TGTGCCAGCAGCGTAGCTCCGGTCCGCTCTGGAAACACCATATATTTT	CASSVAPVRSGNTIYF
TRBV18	TRBD1	TRBJ1-2	.	TGTGCCAGCTCACCACCCGGGACAGGGAATGGCTACACCTTC	CASSPPGTGNGYTF
TRBV13	.	TRBJ2-3	.	TGTGCCAGCAGCTTAGGGGCGGGGCTCACAGATACGCAGTATTTT	CASSLGAGLTDTQYF
TRBV3-1/TRBV3-2	.	TRBJ1-3	.	TGTGCCAGCAGCCACAGGGCCCAAGGGCCCTCTGGAAACACCATATATTTT	CASSHRAQGPSGNTIYF
TRBV19	TRBD2	TRBJ2-3	.	TGTGCCAGTAGTGGGGGGACTACCCCCACAGATACGCAGTATTTT	CASSGGTTPTDTQYF
TRBV28	.	TRBJ1-3	.	TGTGCCAGCAGCCCCGCTTCGACTGGCGGAAACACCATATATTTT	CASSPASTGGNTIYF
TRBV19	.	TRBJ1-1	.	TGTGCCAGTAGTATACGGGAGACCACGAACACTGAAGCTTTCTTT	CASSIRETTNTEAFF